This T cell receptor beta chain was recorded in a study of CD8+ T cells in alopecia areata. About the research overall: Treatment comprised oral tofacitinib, 5 to 10 mg twice daily, in treated patients. Tofacitinib exposure lasted 6 to 18 months, followed by 6 months off drug.

cDNA prepared by RNA extraction and subsequent reverse transcription served as the template for sequencing. Clones were sequenced by immunoSEQ multiplex PCR, and TCRdb holds only the in-frame ones, with some missing. Among roughly 250,000 clones listed, under 70% were seen once. Study-wide results and limits: Across lesional scalp, and particularly alopecia totalis/universalis, clonality surpassed that of normal scalp.

This clone was observed a few times. Its antigen is not identified. Both peripheral blood and punch biopsies of lesional scalp skin were obtained from patients who had alopecia areata. Between the trimmed V and J ends, which lost 3 bases and 1 base, there was a span of 9 bases. CDR1 is MNHEY and CDR2 is SMNVEV in the germline V gene (reference sequence). This CDR3 has 14 amino acids. The TCR originated in a human donor with alopecia areata. The chain links TRBV27 to TRBJ2-5; tentatively, D is TRBD1 (6 bases). The source material was CD4+ T cells sorted from blood, sampled at week 0. The CDR3 region is CASSLRGFQETQYF. The CDR3 nucleotides read TGTGCCAGCAGTTTGAGGGGGTTCCAAGAGACCCAGTACTTC.